The 27 T cell receptor beta chains below come from one sample, sequenced in a study of blood T cell repertoires in COVID-19. Repertoires were generated with immunoSEQ multiplex PCR, while TCRdb's copy carries only in-frame clones and drops some. The repertoire holds approximately 100,000 clones, with over 65% as singletons. The sample consisted of peripheral blood. All receptors derive from an older woman with acute or convalescent COVID-19.

The chain carries TRBV24-1 and TRBJ1-5, with TRBD1 as a possible D gene (6 bases). The CDR3 is 18 amino acids. Germline CDR1 reads KGHDR; CDR2 reads SFDVKD. The ends were cut back, 4 bases at V and 2 bases at J, with 20 bases in the middle. This CDR3 reads CATSDEQGGLAGNQPQHF. The DNA of the CDR3 is TGTGCCACCAGTGACGAACAGGGAGGGCTAGCGGGCAATCAGCCCCAGCATTTT.

V is TRBV5-3 and J is TRBJ1-2; possible D gene TRBD1, 5 bases. TRBV5-3 is labeled an ORF, and its function is uncertain. Trimming took off 3 bases at V and 4 bases at J, with 22 bases between the two ends. CDR3 length: 17 amino acids. CDR3 region: CARSSASGPGPGYGYTF. The DNA of the CDR3 is TGTGCCAGAAGCTCAGCGTCCGGGCCAGGGCCGGGCTATGGCTACACCTTC.

This clone was observed once. The chain links TRBV6-6 to TRBJ1-1; the D is unclear. Germline CDR1 MNHNY, CDR2 SVGAGI (reference sequence). The CDR3 extends over 14 amino acids. Trimming stripped 0 bases from V and 0 bases from J, with 5 bases between. CDR3 region: CASSYSAVNTEAFF. CDR3 bases: TGTGCCAGCAGTTACTCCGCGGTGAACACTGAAGCTTTCTTT.

The chain links TRBV6-5 to TRBJ1-1; TRBD1 might be the D (6 bases). Germline V CDR1 and CDR2: MNHEY, SVGAGI. This CDR3 is 13 amino acids long. Between the trimmed V and J ends, which lost 8 bases and 4 bases, there was a span of 14 bases. This CDR3 is CASHREGGTEAFF. For the CDR3, the DNA is TGTGCCAGCCACAGGGAGGGGGGCACTGAAGCTTTCTTT.

This chain uses TRBV28 with TRBJ1-2; a possible D gene is TRBD1 (5 bases). Germline V gene lookup returns CDR1 MDHEN and CDR2 SYDVKM. Trimming removed 4 bases from V and 4 bases from J, with 16 bases in between. The CDR3 extends over 15 amino acids. The chain's CDR3 is CASSSPSGGGYGYTF. The DNA for the CDR3 is TGTGCCAGCAGTTCCCCCTCCGGGGGAGGCTATGGCTACACCTTC.

The genes are TRBV3-1 (or the pseudogene TRBV3-2) and TRBJ1-4; 7 positions agree with TRBD1. The length of the CDR3 is 12 residues. CDR1 is LGHDT, CDR2 YNNKEL, per germline (reference sequence). J lost 12 bases, V lost 4 bases, and 5 bases had no gene match. The CDR3 DNA reads as TGTGCCAGCAGCCTGGGGACAGACCAACTGTTTTTT. As protein: CASSLGTDQLFF.

The J gene is TRBJ1-3, the V gene TRBV28; D unclear. V was pared by 3 bases and J by 0 bases, with 18 bases between. The CDR3 is 18 residues long. CDR1 and CDR2 (germline): MDHEN, SYDVKM. The CDR3 nucleotides read TGTGCCAGCAGTTTTCGGGGTCTTGGGTGGAGCTCTGGAAACACCATATATTTT. This encodes CASSFRGLGWSSGNTIYF.

CDR3 loop: CAWTRADDSPLHF. CDR3 nucleotide sequence: TGTGCCTGGACGAGGGCAGACGATTCACCCCTCCACTTT. The chain recombines TRBV30 with TRBJ1-6; D unclear. V lost 4 bases, J lost 8 bases, and 12 bases lay in between. CDR1 and CDR2 (germline): GTSNPN, SVGIG (reference sequence). The CDR3 loop spans 13 amino acids.

The CDR3 nucleotides read TGTGCCAGCAGTTACCTTCTCTACGAGCAGTACTTC. Its translation is CASSYLLYEQYF. V gene TRBV6-2 or TRBV6-3 combines with J gene TRBJ2-7; the D is unclear. This CDR3 is built from 12 residues. Germline-derived CDR1 and CDR2 are MNHEY and SVGEGT. Trimming left V 2 bases short and J 3 bases short, with 5 bases between.

The rearrangement joins TRBV28 to TRBJ1-1; possible D gene TRBD1, 6 bases. The CDR3 consists of 15 residues. Looked up from germline, CDR1 is MDHEN and CDR2 is SYDVKM. V lost 5 bases and J lost 0, with 13 bases in between. CDR3: CASSPPGQLNTEAFF. The CDR3 region has the DNA TGTGCCAGCAGTCCCCCTGGACAGCTGAACACTGAAGCTTTCTTT.

The chain recombines TRBV4-3 with TRBJ2-1, with D possibly TRBD2 on 6 matching bases. The CDR3 runs to 14 residues. Between the trimmed V and J ends, which lost 4 bases and 7 bases, there was a span of 14 bases. Germline V gene data show CDR1 as LGHNA and CDR2 as YSLEER. The CDR3 coding sequence is TGCGCCAGCAGCCTCGGGACTGGGGGGAATGAGCAGTTCTTC. It translates to CASSLGTGGNEQFF.

The chain combines TRBV21-1 with TRBJ1-1; the table's TRBD1 call for D was not verified on the DNA. TRBV21-1 is designated a pseudogene. The CDR3 contains 16 residues. The CDR3 bases are TGTGCCAGCATGCAAACTGGACAGAAATCGGGCGCTGAAGCTTTCTTT. Its translation: CASMQTGQKSGAEAFF.

There are a few counts of this clone. This chain uses TRBV19 with TRBJ1-1; the D is unclear. The CDR3 totals 14 residues. Looked up from germline, CDR1 is LNHDA and CDR2 is SQIVND (reference sequence). V was shortened by 2 bases and J by 4 bases, with 11 bases between the two germline ends. The CDR3 is CASSIPGIGTEAFF. Written as DNA, the CDR3 is TGTGCCAGTAGTATACCGGGAATCGGCACTGAAGCTTTCTTT.

The table lists this clone with a few counts. This sample also contains other DNA sequences that code for the same CDR3. The chain joins TRBV7-9 to TRBJ1-1; a weak D match, TRBD1 (6 bases). Germline CDR1 reads SEHNR; CDR2 reads FQNEAQ (reference sequence). The CDR3 extends over 13 amino acids. Trimming shortened V by 1 base and J by 4 bases, and 7 bases separated the two germline ends. In DNA form, the CDR3 reads TGTGCCAGCAGCTTAGAAGGGGGCACTGAAGCTTTCTTT. As protein: CASSLEGGTEAFF.

The chain couples TRBV23-1 to TRBJ1-1; 7 positions match TRBD1. TRBV23-1 is identified as an open reading frame with a role that is uncertain. The J segment lost 9 bases and the V segment lost 4 bases, leaving 20 bases of the junction unmatched. The CDR3 runs 17 residues. DNA of the CDR3: TGCGCCAGCAGTCGATACTCCATGACAGACAGGGTCTCTAAAGCTTTCTTT. Translation gives CASSRYSMTDRVSKAFF.

For the CDR3, the DNA is TGTGCCAGCAGTGAACTGGGGGACTACACAGATACGCAGTATTTT. Its translation is CASSELGDYTDTQYF. This chain joins TRBV6-1 and TRBJ2-3, with 7 nucleotides matching TRBD2. Germline CDR1 and CDR2: MNHNS and SASEGT. The CDR3 covers 15 residues. V lost 2 bases and J lost 2; bases outside the gene matches: 4.

This clone came up a few times. The V call is TRBV11-2, the J call TRBJ2-2, with unresolved D. In germline, CDR1 is SGHAT, CDR2 FQNNGV. The CDR3 is made up of 13 amino acids. V gave up 3 bases and J gave up 3 bases, with 5 bases separating them. The CDR3 DNA is TGTGCCAGCAGCTTTAGATACACCGGGGAGCTGTTTTTT. This sequence encodes CASSFRYTGELFF.

This clone showed up just a few times. V and J are TRBV2 and TRBJ2-7; 8 bases agree with TRBD1. This CDR3 is built from 13 residues. The V gene end was trimmed by 7 bases and the J gene end by 5 bases; junction bases not matched to a gene: 7. Germline V gives CDR1 SNHLY, CDR2 FYNNEI. CDR3 sequence: CASKGQGRDEQYF. CDR3 bases: TGTGCCAGCAAAGGACAGGGCAGGGACGAGCAGTACTTC.

The J gene is TRBJ2-5, the V gene TRBV28, with D tentatively TRBD2 (5 bases). Germline-derived CDR1 and CDR2 are MDHEN and SYDVKM. Trimming left V 6 bases short and J 5 bases short, with 13 bases between. This CDR3 has 13 residues. CDR3 nucleotide sequence: TGTGCCAGCAGCGCTCTGAAGCGGGAGACCCAGTACTTC. As protein: CASSALKRETQYF.

The chain carries TRBV10-2 and TRBJ2-1; perhaps TRBD2 as D (5 bases). The CDR3 length is 13 residues. The germline gives CDR1 WSHSY, CDR2 SAAADI. The V and J ends lost 7 bases and 9 bases respectively, with 16 bases between them. The CDR3 loop is CASNWGEGSEQFF. DNA for the CDR3: TGCGCCAGCAATTGGGGTGAGGGCTCTGAGCAGTTCTTC.

The rearrangement joins TRBV28 to TRBJ2-1; 16 bases fit TRBD2. V dropped 6 bases and J dropped 10; count of bases not matched to a gene: 15. Germline CDR1 and CDR2: MDHEN and SYDVKM. This CDR3 contains 18 residues. Written as DNA, the CDR3 is TGTGCCAGCAGCCGAGTGCCGGGACTAGCGGGGGGGCCCGGAGAGCAGTTCTTC. It yields the protein CASSRVPGLAGGPGEQFF.

The sample holds a few counts of this clone. The chain combines TRBV5-1 with TRBJ1-4; weak D call: TRBD1 (5 bases). There are 16 residues in the CDR3. Trimming removed 4 bases at V and 4 bases at J, with 17 bases between. Germline CDR1 is SGHRS and CDR2 is YFSETQ. In DNA form, the CDR3 reads TGCGCCAGCAGCCGTTTAATTCAGGGCGATAATGAAAAACTGTTTTTT. Translation gives CASSRLIQGDNEKLFF.

The genes are TRBV5-1 and TRBJ2-7; possible D gene TRBD1, 7 bases. The V and J ends lost 0 bases and 4 bases respectively, with 14 bases between them. Per germline, CDR1 SGHRS and CDR2 YFSETQ. The CDR3 length is 15 residues. The CDR3 protein is CASSLGQGGPYEQYF. The CDR3 nucleotides are TGCGCCAGCAGCTTGGGACAGGGAGGCCCTTACGAGCAGTACTTC. The full variable domain, rest sourced from reference TRBV5-1 and TRBJ2-7, is KAGVTQTPRYLIKTRGQQVTLSCSPISGHRSVSWYQQTPGQGLQFLFEYFSETQRNKGNFPGRFSGRQFSNSRSEMNVSTLELGDSALYLCASSLGQGGPYEQYFGPGTRLTVT.

V and J are TRBV19 and TRBJ2-5; unclear D gene. V lost 1 base and J 5 bases, leaving 5 bases between the germline ends. Germline CDR1 LNHDA, CDR2 SQIVND (reference sequence). The CDR3 loop spans 12 amino acids. The CDR3 loop is CASSIGPETQYF. CDR3 nucleotide sequence: TGTGCCAGTAGTATAGGTCCGGAGACCCAGTACTTC.

This clone has just a few counts. V usage is TRBV2 and J usage is TRBJ2-2; 7 nucleotides line up with TRBD2. CDR3 length equals 14 residues. Trimming took 5 bases from V and 4 from J; bases not matched to a gene: 4. Per germline, CDR1 SNHLY and CDR2 FYNNEI. This CDR3 is CASSLRTSTGELFF. CDR3 DNA sequence: TGTGCCAGCAGTTTGCGGACTAGCACCGGGGAGCTGTTTTTT. Together with reference TRBV2 and TRBJ2-2, the CDR3 gives the full variable domain: EPEVTQTPSHQVTQMGQEVILRCVPISNHLYFYWYRQILGQKVEFLVSFYNNEISEKSEIFDDQFSVERPDGSNFTLKIRSTKLEDSAMYFCASSLRTSTGELFFGEGSRLTVL.

This sequence joins TRBV25-1 and TRBJ2-1, with a weak D call TRBD2 (5 bases). Trimming cost V 0 bases and J 8 bases, with 8 bases left between them. This CDR3 is 13 amino acids long. The germline V gene has CDR1 MGHDK and CDR2 SYGVNS. This CDR3 is CASSEYKRDEQFF. CDR3 bases: TGTGCCAGCAGTGAATATAAGAGGGATGAGCAGTTCTTC.

This chain joins TRBV7-8 and TRBJ1-5; TRBD1 might be the D (5 bases). This CDR3 has 16 amino acids. Germline V gene sequence: CDR1 SGHVS, CDR2 FQNEAQ. The ends were cut back, 1 base at V and 4 bases at J, with 14 bases in the middle. The DNA of the CDR3 is TGTGCCAGCAGCTTAGAGGCAGGGCTGTTTAATCAGCCCCAGCATTTT. Translating it yields CASSLEAGLFNQPQHF.